This section outlines one T cell receptor (beta chain) sequence together with its context. Its specific antigen is unknown. The sample comes from a study of cytomegalovirus exposure and HLA in healthy donors (dated by TCRdb to about 2017). Broadly, across the study: According to an earlier analysis of around 600 of the donors, about 179 million T cells yielded 117 million unique TCR beta sequences and roughly 280 Gb of sequence data. About 5 DR-DQ haplotypes were handled as single units for association and clustering, since linkage in the cohort was strong. To decide whether each TCR beta V gene segment behaved as functional or pseudogenic, an earlier analysis of some 580 of the donors relied on high-throughput TCR beta sequencing. Across around 400 genotyped donors of the cohort, an average of roughly 250,000 unique TCR beta nucleotide sequences per donor were sequenced, and around 19% of those sequences were non-productive. Besides the first cohort of more than 650 subjects, a separate validation cohort made up of over 95 different subjects was used. Rather than drawing on any new phenotypic data, the later analysis identified candidate immune exposures from TCR beta sequences and the way those sequences occurred across donors. Around 300 gigabases of sequencing data and roughly 90 million unique TCR sequences were included in an early release covering about 600 HLA-typed donors. To study patterns of TCR occurrence, a later analysis re-analyzed previously published TCR beta repertoires from around 660 donors and added high-resolution HLA genotyping. The study aimed to test whether signatures of past pathogen exposure could be identified by cataloging public T cell receptors. Of the 300 to 400 genotyped donors, roughly 80% fell in the genetic ancestry cluster associated with self-reported Caucasian donors. High-throughput TCR immunosequencing, statistical association of individual TCRs with disease status, and machine learning were combined to predict cytomegalovirus infection status. The study profiled the T cell repertoires of 500 to 800 subjects by immunosequencing and related them to cytomegalovirus serostatus. In a later genetic analysis, genome-wide SNP genotypes for about 55% of the roughly 700 donors were used, and that subset was treated as a discovery cohort. Every repertoire in the discovery cohort had been generated on one and the same sequencing platform. The number of typed donors differed by locus: about 629-630 for A, B, C, DRB1 and DQB1; 500 to 550 for DQA1; fewer than 610 for DPA1; and about 450 for DPB1. Alongside the repertoire data, information on donor age, sex, ethnicity and CMV serostatus was compiled. HLA typing covered class I and class II loci at four-digit resolution. The paper as a whole reports these results and caveats: A further reported finding was that TCR beta sequences accurately predicted the HLA-A and HLA-B alleles for most subjects in the first cohort. Most CMV-associated TCR beta chains appeared to be HLA-restricted in a later analysis, and the HLA associations seemed to be driven largely by CMV exposure. Assigning TCR associations to individual alleles was difficult when HLA alleles, especially DR and DQ, strongly co-occurred. Some IMGT-functional V segments, including TRBV6-2 and TRBV6-3, could not be told apart with the 87-base-pair reads, so those segments were excluded. For the cohort, immune exposure information was limited to CMV serostatus. At a false discovery rate of 0.05, a later analysis linked approximately 18,000 TCR beta sequences to specific HLA alleles. In this cohort, only TCR beta chains were sequenced, and detectable features were limited by the absence of alpha or paired-chain data. Linkage disequilibrium might explain the correlated functional status among segregating V segments, but an unknown experimental factor could not be excluded. Because HLA typing was missing for some donors at each locus, association tests included only the typed subset. The sequencing pipeline was judged likely to have produced a cluster of highly shared sequence variants as a technical artifact. An association between a missense DCLRE1C variant and V-gene and J-gene trimming of TCR beta chains was found in a later genetic analysis and replicated in an independent cohort. The study gave a list of around 170 TCR beta chains associated with cytomegalovirus. Three of the identified cytomegalovirus-associated TCR beta chains were confirmed in vitro to be specific for cytomegalovirus antigens. Broadly in line with IMGT annotations, most TCR beta V segments showed up in productive rearrangements about 87% or about 30% of the time in an earlier analysis of several hundred of the donors. The classifier was reported to diagnose cytomegalovirus status with high specificity and sensitivity in both the original cohort and the validation cohort. In a later genetic analysis, fewer N-insertions in productive TCRs were reported among donors in an Asian-associated ancestry cluster than the 666-donor mean. In a later analysis, HLA-associated TCR beta chains showed more clonal expansion and lower generation probabilities than non-associated chains that were equally common. Roughly uniform sequencing depth across donors was assumed in presence/absence analyses, although this assumption may not hold. According to a later analysis, TCR association rates differed among HLA loci, with DRB1 alleles showing the most associated TCRs and HLA-C alleles showing the fewest. Because counts were too low, 15 to 20 rarely observed V segments, including chromosome 9 orphons, were excluded from the earlier analysis of some 540 of the donors. While some public TCRs were present in many individuals, most TCR sequences turned up only very rarely across donors. Several of the top co-occurrence clusters appeared to be linked to parvovirus B19, influenza, CMV and Epstein-Barr virus, according to a later analysis. According to the authors, the approach could potentially be generalized to other disease states and immunological phenotypes.

CDR1 and CDR2 are drawn from the germline V gene: MNHEY, SVGAGI. CDR3 length: 11 amino acids, cysteine to phenylalanine. Only the CDR3 region is kept as DNA, spanning 33 bases read in frame from base 1. The V and J ends are trimmed by 5 bases and 5 bases, leaving 7 bases between them. The cohort consisted of fewer than 700 healthy bone marrow donors. At the time of sampling, every cohort member was nominally healthy, though immune exposures that went unrecorded were likely present. The donor was CMV seronegative and belonged to the group of roughly 330 seronegative cohort members. Each donor provided a peripheral blood sample, and peripheral blood mononuclear cells were used for TCR beta sequencing. The Qiagen DNeasy Blood Extraction Kit was used to extract genomic DNA from the blood cell samples. Library preparation employed the immunoSEQ multiplex PCR assay. The multiplex PCR relied on a mix of 60 forward primers for TCR Vbeta segments and 13 reverse primers for TCR Jbeta segments. Amplification of the CDR3 region of rearranged TCR beta genes was performed with a multiplex PCR assay on genomic DNA. The Illumina HiSeq System was used to sequence the amplified TCR beta libraries as 87-base-pair reads. For the original study's pipeline: A later analysis counted tens of millions of unique TCR beta chains across the approximately 700 repertoires, and some 12 million of these chains were shared by at least two donors. A nearest-neighbor algorithm error-corrected the raw reads and collapsed the reads into unique sequences, merging closely related sequences to remove PCR and sequencing errors. V, D and J gene segments were assigned by aligning CDR3 sequences to IMGT reference sequences. For a sequence to be retained, a match of at least six nucleotides to both a V gene segment and a J gene segment was required. A rearrangement was called productive if the CDR3 had no stop codons and remained in frame with V and J, and every other rearrangement was called non-productive. Following IMGT convention, CDR3 was defined as the stretch from the second conserved V-encoded cysteine to the conserved J-encoded phenylalanine. The earlier analysis of some 580 of the donors excluded any sequence lacking an unambiguous match to a single V gene segment. An earlier analysis of over 450 of the donors classified V segments as functional when productive rearrangements were above 56.7% and as segregating when the standard deviation between donors was above 5%. A statistical classification framework was built for diagnosing cytomegalovirus status from the catalog of TCR beta chain sequences. In a later analysis, V and J genes were assigned by comparing TCR nucleotide sequences against IMGT/GENE-DB human TR gene sequences. In a later analysis, CDR3 sequences and most-parsimonious VDJ recombination scenarios were assigned using the TCRdist pipeline. In a later analysis, each TCR beta chain was defined by its CDR3 amino acid sequence together with its V-gene family, and reads lacking a unique V-gene family were excluded. As a way to deal with suspected cross-contamination and a sequencing artifact, a later analysis dropped hundreds of nucleotide sequences that were highly shared and had low generation probability. For each public chain, a later analysis derived a clonal expansion index from normalized ranks of inferred template counts within each repertoire. Generation probabilities in a later analysis came from a VDJ recombination model fitted to out-of-frame rearrangements, and those results were checked against IGoR. In a later analysis, hypergeometric tests were used to score TCR-TCR, TCR-HLA and TCR-CMV co-occurrence, with a repertoire-size bias correction applied to TCR pairs. A later analysis estimated false discovery rates by permuting HLA or CMV assignments 20 times. In a later analysis, co-occurring TCRs were grouped with DBSCAN, and TCRdist sequence similarity was added when clustering was performed within HLA-allele-positive subsets. For co-occurrence clustering, repertoires with fewer than 30,000 or more than 120,000 public chains were excluded, along with 4 to 6 repertoires with anomalous nucleotide sharing. TCRdb took over this immuneACCESS table, retaining in-frame rearrangements with V and J assigned. Such tables are incomplete; in checked studies, under half of the missing clones stem from an unresolved V gene, and the remainder is unexplained. V, J and clone size were drawn from that table, and D and trimming were deduced from the DNA. This sample's table has entries for more than 110,000 clones. Clones ranked in the top ten supply roughly 2.7% of the sample.

This receptor was identified in a man aged 35-49 years in good health and CMV-seronegative. Sequencing was carried out using PBMCs. The V and J genes are TRBV6-5 and TRBJ2-7; the D gene is perhaps TRBD1, on 6 matching bases. The DNA is TGTGCCAGCAGTAACAGGGACGAGCAGTACTTC. Its coded protein is CASSNRDEQYF.